The 22 T cell receptor beta chains below come from one sample, sequenced in a study of blood T cells in healthy people across ages. Alongside a J-beta primer mix, a sample-barcoded 5' primer served in a second PCR lasting 7 to 11 cycles. In TCRdb, the 5' RACE reads were re-called with MiXCR into one record per CDR3 protein. The sample carries roughly 2 million distinct CDR3 sequences, around 50% recorded once. Material for sequencing was blood. The receptors come from a woman aged 40 to 49 in good health.

The sample holds a few counts of this clonotype. This rearrangement joins TRBV11-2 to TRBJ2-1; weak D call: TRBD2 (7 bases). The germline gives CDR1 SGHAT, CDR2 FQNNGV. The V end lost 1 base, the J end lost 0 bases, and 16 bases lay between the germline ends. The CDR3 runs 18 residues. The CDR3 is CASSLVFGGGASYNEQFF. CDR3 DNA: TGTGCCAGCAGCTTAGTTTTTGGTGGGGGGGCCTCCTACAATGAGCAGTTCTTC.

This CDR3 is CASSLIADREAFF. DNA for the CDR3: TGCGCCAGCAGCTTGATAGCGGACCGTGAAGCTTTCTTT. V and J are TRBV5-1 and TRBJ1-1; D unclear. CDR1 is SGHRS and CDR2 is YFSETQ in the germline V gene. The CDR3 loop spans 13 amino acids. The germline V and J ends were trimmed by 1 base and 7 bases, with 11 bases remaining between them. Combining the CDR3 with reference TRBV5-1 and TRBJ1-1 gives the whole variable domain KAGVTQTPRYLIKTRGQQVTLSCSPISGHRSVSWYQQTPGQGLQFLFEYFSETQRNKGNFPGRFSGRQFSNSRSEMNVSTLELGDSALYLCASSLIADREAFFGQGTRLTVV.

The chain links TRBV20-1 to TRBJ2-4, with D possibly TRBD1 on 6 matching bases. Germline V lookup: CDR1 DFQATT, CDR2 SNEGSKA (reference sequence). The CDR3 covers 17 residues. Trimming pared 0 bases from V and 4 bases from J, leaving 19 bases between. The CDR3 spells CSARDIRQERPKNIQYF. As DNA, the CDR3 is TGCAGTGCTAGAGACATTCGACAGGAGAGGCCAAAAAACATTCAGTACTTC.

This rearrangement joins TRBV9 to TRBJ2-7; D is undetermined. The germline gives CDR1 SGDLS, CDR2 YYNGEE. This CDR3 spans 13 amino acids. V was cut by 3 bases and J by 2 bases, with 9 bases left in between. The CDR3, as DNA: TGTGCCAGCAGCGCACAGAGTACCTACGAGCAGTACTTC. Encoded protein: CASSAQSTYEQYF. Supplemented by reference TRBV9 and TRBJ2-7, the full variable domain reads DSGVTQTPKHLITATGQRVTLRCSPRSGDLSVYWYQQSLDQGLQFLIQYYNGEERAKGNILERFSAQQFPDLHSELNLSSLELGDSALYFCASSAQSTYEQYFGPGTRLTVT.

The V gene is TRBV11-1, the J gene TRBJ1-1; 8 bases line up with TRBD1. The length of the CDR3 is 14 residues. V shed 2 bases and J 8 bases; nucleotides not matched to a gene: 7. Germline V gene sequence: CDR1 SGHAT, CDR2 FQDESV (reference sequence). CDR3 residues: CASSLPGQAVEAFF. The CDR3 nucleotides are TGTGCCAGCAGCTTACCGGGACAGGCCGTGGAAGCTTTCTTT.

This clonotype has just a few counts. The chain combines TRBV27 with TRBJ1-2, with D unclear. V was cut by 3 bases and J by 0 bases, with 8 bases left in between. The germline V gene encodes CDR1 MNHEY and CDR2 SMNVEV (reference sequence). The CDR3 loop spans 14 amino acids. CDR3 coding DNA: TGTGCCAGCAGTTTTGACGGTACTAACTATGGCTACACCTTC. This translates into CASSFDGTNYGYTF.

The J gene is TRBJ1-2, the V gene TRBV28; D gene uncertain. Trimming took off 5 bases at V and 4 bases at J, with 8 bases between the two ends. This CDR3 is built from 12 residues. Per germline, CDR1 MDHEN and CDR2 SYDVKM. CDR3 sequence (DNA): TGTGCCAGCAGTCCGGCGTCCTATGGCTACACCTTC. Translating it yields CASSPASYGYTF.

This chain uses TRBV5-1 with TRBJ2-3, with D perhaps matching TRBD2 (6 bases). The CDR3 runs 16 residues. Germline V gene data show CDR1 as SGHRS and CDR2 as YFSETQ. The V and J ends lost 3 bases and 8 bases respectively, with 22 bases between them. CDR3 protein: CASSYPGTGLGGTQYF. Written as DNA, the CDR3 is TGCGCCAGCAGCTACCCCGGGACGGGCTTGGGGGGTACGCAGTATTTT.

The chain couples TRBV27 to TRBJ2-3; D gene uncertain. Germline assignment: CDR1 MNHEY and CDR2 SMNVEV (reference sequence). With 3 bases removed from V and 8 bases from J, the gap between germline ends came to 9 bases. The CDR3 totals 12 residues. This chain's CDR3 is CASSLPSPTQYF. DNA of the CDR3: TGTGCCAGCAGTTTGCCCTCCCCTACGCAGTATTTT.

The chain employs TRBV10-1 and TRBJ2-7; TRBD1 aligns across 7 bases. CDR1 and CDR2 from the germline V gene are WNHNN and SYGVQD (reference sequence). The CDR3 covers 14 residues. The ends lost 3 bases at V and 11 bases at J; junction bases unmatched: 13. The CDR3 is CASSDSGQARQEYF. The CDR3 nucleotides are TGCGCCAGCAGTGACTCTGGACAGGCCCGCCAAGAGTACTTC.

The chain combines TRBV25-1 with TRBJ2-6; D is undetermined. This CDR3 contains 15 residues. Trimming took off 5 bases at V and 0 bases at J, with 8 bases between the two ends. Per the germline V gene, CDR1 is MGHDK and CDR2 is SYGVNS. CDR3 nucleotide sequence: TGTGCCAGCAGTAAGGGTATCTCTGGGGCCAACGTCCTGACTTTC. It yields the protein CASSKGISGANVLTF.

In this sample, this clonotype turned up a few times. The CDR3 loop reads CASSLGGAARTDTQYF. The CDR3 DNA is TGTGCCAGCAGCTTAGGGGGGGCAGCGCGTACAGATACGCAGTATTTT. V and J are TRBV7-2 and TRBJ2-3; D assignment may be TRBD1 or TRBD2 (6 bases each). The CDR3 runs to 16 residues. Trimming stripped 1 base from V and 3 bases from J, with 14 bases between. The germline CDR1 and CDR2 sequences are SGHTA and FQGNSA. The entire variable domain, with the rest obtained from reference TRBV7-2 and TRBJ2-3, is as follows: GAGVSQSPSNKVTEKGKDVELRCDPISGHTALYWYRQSLGQGLEFLIYFQGNSAPDKSGLPSDRFSAERTGGSVSTLTIQRTQQEDSAVYLCASSLGGAARTDTQYFGPGTRLTVL.

The rearrangement links TRBV7-9 to TRBJ2-1; 11 bases are shared with TRBD2. CDR1 is SEHNR and CDR2 is FQNEAQ in the germline V gene (reference sequence). V was clipped by 5 bases and J by 5 bases; unmatched bases: 11. This CDR3 has 17 residues. The CDR3 here is CASSPSPLAGVHNEQFF. The CDR3 region has the DNA TGTGCCAGCAGCCCTTCCCCACTAGCGGGGGTCCACAATGAGCAGTTCTTC.

This sequence joins TRBV5-6 and TRBJ2-5; TRBD2 might be the D (5 bases). V was cut by 0 bases and J by 11 bases, with 23 bases left in between. CDR1 is SGHDT and CDR2 is YYEEEE in the germline V gene. This CDR3 spans 16 amino acids. CDR3 bases: TGTGCCAGCAGCTTGGAGGGTGGGCTCCCGGGGAATGAGCAGTACTTC. Translating gives CASSLEGGLPGNEQYF. The full variable domain, rest sourced from reference TRBV5-6 and TRBJ2-5, is DAGVTQSPTHLIKTRGQQVTLRCSPKSGHDTVSWYQQALGQGPQFIFQYYEEEERQRGNFPDRFSGHQFPNYSSELNVNALLLGDSALYLCASSLEGGLPGNEQYFGPGTRLLVL.

This clonotype was observed once. The chain carries TRBV11-3 and TRBJ2-1; D is tentatively TRBD1 or TRBD2 (6 bases each). With 8 bases removed from V and 9 bases from J, the gap between germline ends came to 17 bases. The CDR3 totals 13 residues. Germline-derived CDR1 and CDR2 are SGHNT and YENEEA. CDR3 loop: CASGATGAGEQFF. The CDR3 nucleotides are TGTGCCAGCGGCGCGACGGGGGCCGGTGAGCAGTTCTTC.

The rearrangement joins TRBV5-1 to TRBJ1-5; D remains ambiguous. Trimming cost V 4 bases and J 7 bases, with 12 bases left between them. This CDR3 is built from 13 residues. CDR1 and CDR2 from the germline V gene are SGHRS and YFSETQ. The CDR3 DNA reads TGCGCCAGCAGCAGAGACATAAGCCAGCCCCAGCATTTT. Protein product: CASSRDISQPQHF.

With regard to this clonotype: The junction departs from the called germline gene at one end, perhaps through a read error. The chain has TRBV4-1 and TRBJ2-7; 9 nucleotides agree with TRBD1. The germline V gene encodes CDR1 MGHRA and CDR2 YSYEKL. The CDR3 length is 16 residues. Here the CDR3 reads CANSLGQGAVSYEQYF. The DNA for the CDR3 is TGCGCCAACAGCCTGGGACAGGGAGCAGTCTCCTACGAGCAGTACTTC.

The gene calls are TRBV15 and TRBJ2-3; either TRBD1 or TRBD2 may supply D (5 bases each). The V gene's germline CDR1 is LNHNV and CDR2 YYDKDF (reference sequence). The CDR3 runs to 17 residues. Deletions cut 3 bases from V and 2 bases from J, with 18 bases between. This CDR3 reads CATSRGRFGGPTDTQYF. CDR3 bases: TGTGCCACCAGCAGGGGCCGGTTTGGGGGACCCACAGATACGCAGTATTTT.

The sample holds a few counts of this clonotype. This sequence joins TRBV20-1 and TRBJ2-3; D ambiguous. The germline V gene encodes CDR1 DFQATT and CDR2 SNEGSKA (reference sequence). Trimming pared 2 bases from V and 2 bases from J, leaving 11 bases between. This CDR3 has 14 residues. The CDR3 loop is CSARLGSITDTQYF. CDR3 DNA sequence: TGCAGTGCTAGATTGGGCTCAATCACAGATACGCAGTATTTT.

This rearrangement joins TRBV6-6 to TRBJ1-5; 12 nucleotides align to TRBD1. The J segment lost 6 bases and the V segment lost 6 bases, leaving 6 bases of the junction unmatched. This CDR3 is 15 amino acids long. From germline, CDR1 is MNHNY and CDR2 SVGAGI (reference sequence). The CDR3 DNA sequence: TGTGCCAGCAGAGACGGGACAGGGGGCATTCAGCCCCAGCATTTT. Translated, it gives CASRDGTGGIQPQHF.

This rearrangement joins TRBV5-1 to TRBJ2-1; the match to TRBD1 covers 7 bases. Trimming took 2 bases from V and 6 from J; bases not matched to a gene: 8. Germline V gene data show CDR1 as SGHRS and CDR2 as YFSETQ. The CDR3 totals 15 residues. The CDR3 here is CASSFNRGEPNEQFF. The CDR3 DNA reads as TGCGCCAGCAGCTTTAACAGGGGCGAGCCCAATGAGCAGTTCTTC. The complete variable domain, with remaining parts taken from reference TRBV5-1 and TRBJ2-1, reads KAGVTQTPRYLIKTRGQQVTLSCSPISGHRSVSWYQQTPGQGLQFLFEYFSETQRNKGNFPGRFSGRQFSNSRSEMNVSTLELGDSALYLCASSFNRGEPNEQFFGPGTRLTVL.

The rearrangement joins TRBV6-2 or TRBV6-3 to TRBJ2-7; possibly TRBD1 or TRBD2 for D (5 bases each). Deletions cut 5 bases from V and 2 bases from J, with 19 bases between. Germline V gene sequence: CDR1 MNHEY, CDR2 SVGEGT. CDR3 size: 16 residues. The CDR3 loop reads CASSPTGTEIPYEQYF. The DNA for the CDR3 is TGTGCCAGCAGTCCCACCGGGACCGAGATTCCCTACGAGCAGTACTTC.